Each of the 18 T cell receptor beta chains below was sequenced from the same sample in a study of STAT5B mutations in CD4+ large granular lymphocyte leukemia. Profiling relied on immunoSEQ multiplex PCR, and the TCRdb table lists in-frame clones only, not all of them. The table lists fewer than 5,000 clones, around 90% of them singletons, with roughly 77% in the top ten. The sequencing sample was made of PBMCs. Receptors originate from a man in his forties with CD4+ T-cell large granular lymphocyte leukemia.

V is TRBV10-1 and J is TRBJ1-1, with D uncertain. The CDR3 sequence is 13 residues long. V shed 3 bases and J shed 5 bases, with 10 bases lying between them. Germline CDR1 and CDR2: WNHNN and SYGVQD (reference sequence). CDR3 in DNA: TGCGCCAGCAGTGACCTGGCGGGGACTGAAGCTTTCTTT. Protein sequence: CASSDLAGTEAFF.

The CDR3 reads CASSSDSYQETQYF. DNA of the CDR3: TGTGCCAGCAGCTCGGACAGTTACCAAGAGACCCAGTACTTC. The chain couples TRBV11-3 to TRBJ2-5, with D maybe TRBD1 (6 bases). The CDR3 has 14 amino acids. Trimming cost V 4 bases and J 0 bases, with 9 bases left between them. Looked up from germline, CDR1 is SGHNT and CDR2 is YENEEA.

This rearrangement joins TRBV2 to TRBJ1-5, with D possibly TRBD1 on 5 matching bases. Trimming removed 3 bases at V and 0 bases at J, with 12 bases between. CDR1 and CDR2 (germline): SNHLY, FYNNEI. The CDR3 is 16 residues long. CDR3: CASSELRGYSNQPQHF. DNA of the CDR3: TGTGCCAGCAGTGAGTTGAGGGGATATAGCAATCAGCCCCAGCATTTT. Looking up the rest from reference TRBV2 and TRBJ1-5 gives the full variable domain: EPEVTQTPSHQVTQMGQEVILRCVPISNHLYFYWYRQILGQKVEFLVSFYNNEISEKSEIFDDQFSVERPDGSNFTLKIRSTKLEDSAMYFCASSELRGYSNQPQHFGDGTRLSIL.

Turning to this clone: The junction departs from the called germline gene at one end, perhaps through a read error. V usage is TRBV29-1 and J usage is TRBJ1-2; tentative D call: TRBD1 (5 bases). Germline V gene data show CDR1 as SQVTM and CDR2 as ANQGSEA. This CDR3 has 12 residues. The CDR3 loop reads CSVQPVRDLSAF. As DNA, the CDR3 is TGCAGCGTTCAACCCGTCCGGGACCTTAGTGCCTTC.

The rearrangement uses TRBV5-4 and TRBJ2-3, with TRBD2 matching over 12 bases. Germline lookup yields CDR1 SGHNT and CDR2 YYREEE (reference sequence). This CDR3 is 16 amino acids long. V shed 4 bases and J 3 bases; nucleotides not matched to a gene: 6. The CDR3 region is CASSPTSGSLTDTQYF. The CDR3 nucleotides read TGTGCCAGCAGCCCGACTAGCGGGAGCCTGACAGATACGCAGTATTTT.

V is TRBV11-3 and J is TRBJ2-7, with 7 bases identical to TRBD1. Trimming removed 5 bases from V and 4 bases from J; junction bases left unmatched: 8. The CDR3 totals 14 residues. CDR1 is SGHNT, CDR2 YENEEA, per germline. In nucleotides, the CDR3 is TGTGCCAGCAGCCCGACGACGACAGGGTACGAGCAGTACTTC. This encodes CASSPTTTGYEQYF. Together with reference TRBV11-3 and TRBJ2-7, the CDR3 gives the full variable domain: EAGVVQSPRYKIIEKKQPVAFWCNPISGHNTLYWYLQNLGQGPELLIRYENEEAVDDSQLPKDRFSAERLKGVDSTLKIQPAELGDSAVYLCASSPTTTGYEQYFGPGTRLTVT.

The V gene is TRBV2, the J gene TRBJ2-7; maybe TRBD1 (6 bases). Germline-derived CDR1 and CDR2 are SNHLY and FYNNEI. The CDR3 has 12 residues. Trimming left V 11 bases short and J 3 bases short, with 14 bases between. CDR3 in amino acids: CASRGIDYEQYF. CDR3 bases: TGTGCCTCAAGGGGGATCGACTACGAGCAGTACTTC.

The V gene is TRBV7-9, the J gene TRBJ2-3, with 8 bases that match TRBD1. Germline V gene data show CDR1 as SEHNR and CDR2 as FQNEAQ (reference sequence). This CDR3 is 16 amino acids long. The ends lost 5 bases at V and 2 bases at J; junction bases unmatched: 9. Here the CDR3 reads CASSKRTGTNTDTQYF. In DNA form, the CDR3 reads TGTGCCAGCAGCAAAAGGACAGGGACAAACACAGATACGCAGTATTTT.

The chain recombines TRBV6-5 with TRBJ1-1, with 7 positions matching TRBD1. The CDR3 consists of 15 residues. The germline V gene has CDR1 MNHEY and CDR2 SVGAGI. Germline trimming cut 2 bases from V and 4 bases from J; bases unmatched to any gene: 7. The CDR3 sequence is CASSYLSGGPTEAFF. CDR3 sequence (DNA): TGTGCCAGCAGTTACCTTTCAGGGGGTCCCACTGAAGCTTTCTTT.

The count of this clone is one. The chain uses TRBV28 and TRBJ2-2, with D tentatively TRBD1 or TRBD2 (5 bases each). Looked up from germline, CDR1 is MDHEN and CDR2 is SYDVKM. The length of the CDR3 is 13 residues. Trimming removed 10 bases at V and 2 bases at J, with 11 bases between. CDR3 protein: CATRDGNTGELFF. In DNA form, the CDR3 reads TGTGCCACCCGGGACGGAAACACCGGGGAGCTGTTTTTT.

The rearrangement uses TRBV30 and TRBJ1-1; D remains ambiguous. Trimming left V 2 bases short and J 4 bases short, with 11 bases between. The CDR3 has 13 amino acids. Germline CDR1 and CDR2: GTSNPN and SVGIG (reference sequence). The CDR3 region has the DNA TGTGCCTGGAGTCCGGGTCACCTCACTGAAGCTTTCTTT. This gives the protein CAWSPGHLTEAFF.

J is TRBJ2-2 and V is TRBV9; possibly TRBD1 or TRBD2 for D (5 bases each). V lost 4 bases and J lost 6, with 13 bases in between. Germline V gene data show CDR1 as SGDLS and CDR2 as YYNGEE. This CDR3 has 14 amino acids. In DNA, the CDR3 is TGTGCCAGCAGCCCCAGGGTGGAGGCCGGGGAGCTGTTTTTT. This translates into CASSPRVEAGELFF.

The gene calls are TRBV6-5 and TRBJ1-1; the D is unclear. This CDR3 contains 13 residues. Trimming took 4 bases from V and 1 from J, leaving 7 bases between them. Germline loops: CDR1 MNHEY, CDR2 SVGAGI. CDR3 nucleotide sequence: TGTGCCAGCAGTTCCGACCCGAACACTGAAGCTTTCTTT. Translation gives CASSSDPNTEAFF.

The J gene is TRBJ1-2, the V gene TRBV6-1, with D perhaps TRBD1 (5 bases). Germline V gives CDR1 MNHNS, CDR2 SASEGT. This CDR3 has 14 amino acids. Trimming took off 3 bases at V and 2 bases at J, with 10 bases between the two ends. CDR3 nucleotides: TGTGCCAGCAGTGAGTCGACAGACAACTATGGCTACACCTTC. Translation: CASSESTDNYGYTF.

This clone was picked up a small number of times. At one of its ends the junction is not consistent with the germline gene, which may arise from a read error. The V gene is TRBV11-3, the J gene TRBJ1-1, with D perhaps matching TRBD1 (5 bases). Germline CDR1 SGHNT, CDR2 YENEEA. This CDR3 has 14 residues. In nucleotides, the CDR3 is TGTGCCAGCAGCGGGGGGGACCGGAACGCTGAAGCTTTCTTT. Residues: CASSGGDRNAEAFF.

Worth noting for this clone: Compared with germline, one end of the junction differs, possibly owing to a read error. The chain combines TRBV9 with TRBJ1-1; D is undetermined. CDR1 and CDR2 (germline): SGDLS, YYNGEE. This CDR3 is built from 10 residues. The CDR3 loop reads CASGSEGASF. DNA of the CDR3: TGTGCCAGCGGGTCCGAGGGAGCTTCCTTT.

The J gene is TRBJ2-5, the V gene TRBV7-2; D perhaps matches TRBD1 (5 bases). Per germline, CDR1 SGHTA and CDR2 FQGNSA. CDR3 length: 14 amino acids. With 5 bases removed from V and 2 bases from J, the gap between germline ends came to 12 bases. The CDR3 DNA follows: TGTGCCAGCAGCCGTGACAGAGTACAAGAGACCCAGTACTTC. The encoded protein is CASSRDRVQETQYF.

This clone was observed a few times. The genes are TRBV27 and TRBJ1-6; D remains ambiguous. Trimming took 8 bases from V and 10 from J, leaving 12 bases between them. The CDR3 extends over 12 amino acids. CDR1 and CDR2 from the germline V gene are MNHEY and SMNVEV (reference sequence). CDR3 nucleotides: TGTGCCAGCGGGAGGGCCTCCTCACCCCTCCACTTT. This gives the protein CASGRASSPLHF.